The 17 T cell receptor beta chains given below trace back to one sample, sequenced in a study of T cell responses to AZD1222 COVID-19 vaccine. Sequencing was performed with immunoSEQ multiplex PCR; in TCRdb, only in-frame clones are kept and a portion is missing. Among about 150,000 clones listed, about 93% were seen once. This specimen consisted of peripheral blood, obtained on day 0 of MenACWY control vaccination. These receptors all come from an adult in good health.

The CDR3 bases are TGTGCCAGCAGTGAAGGCTTGAATGTCGGCTACACCTTC. Translated, it gives CASSEGLNVGYTF. V usage is TRBV6-1 and J usage is TRBJ1-2; no clear D gene. The V end was cut by 1 base, the J end by 8 bases, with 11 bases between. The CDR3 is made up of 13 amino acids. Germline V gene lookup returns CDR1 MNHNS and CDR2 SASEGT.

The chain recombines TRBV6-5 with TRBJ2-7; no clear D gene. CDR3 length equals 11 residues. In germline, CDR1 is MNHEY, CDR2 SVGAGI. Trimming took 5 bases from V and 0 from J, leaving 2 bases between them. This chain's CDR3 is CASSTSYEQYF. In DNA form, the CDR3 reads TGTGCCAGCAGTACCTCCTACGAGCAGTACTTC.

CDR3 nucleotides: TGTGCCAGCAGCGTCATCCCGGGACAGTTTGGAAACACCATATATTTT. Encoded protein: CASSVIPGQFGNTIYF. The chain joins TRBV9 to TRBJ1-3; 7 nucleotides agree with TRBD1. The germline gives CDR1 SGDLS, CDR2 YYNGEE. Losses at the gene ends were 2 bases for V and 3 bases for J; bases not matched to a gene: 8. This CDR3 contains 16 residues.

V and J are TRBV30 and TRBJ1-1; a weak D match, TRBD1 (6 bases). Trimming shortened V by 0 bases and J by 4 bases, and 12 bases separated the two germline ends. This CDR3 has 14 residues. Per germline, CDR1 GTSNPN and CDR2 SVGIG (reference sequence). CDR3 in DNA: TGTGCCTGGAGTGTAGGGGGTGGCGGCACTGAAGCTTTCTTT. Translation: CAWSVGGGGTEAFF.

The rearrangement uses TRBV11-3 and TRBJ2-2; D is uncertain. Trimming pared 5 bases from V and 1 base from J, leaving 2 bases between. Germline loops: CDR1 SGHNT, CDR2 YENEEA. This CDR3 comprises 12 residues. CDR3 bases: TGTGCCAGCAGCGAGAACACCGGGGAGCTGTTTTTT. It translates to CASSENTGELFF.

This clone occurred once. The V gene is TRBV5-1, the J gene TRBJ2-7, with 9 positions matching TRBD2. Looked up from germline, CDR1 is SGHRS and CDR2 is YFSETQ. The V gene end was trimmed by 3 bases and the J gene end by 0 bases; junction bases not matched to a gene: 4. The length of the CDR3 is 15 residues. The CDR3 bases are TGCGCCAGCAGCTCCCTGACTAGCGGCTCCTACGAGCAGTACTTC. Translation: CASSSLTSGSYEQYF.

V usage is TRBV6-4 and J usage is TRBJ2-5; 7 bases map to TRBD1. The CDR3 is 13 residues long. V lost 5 bases, J lost 12 bases, and 12 bases stayed unmatched. Looked up from germline, CDR1 is MRHNA and CDR2 is SNTAGT. CDR3 bases: TGTGCCAGCAGTCGCCCGGGACAGTACACTGAGTACTTC. It encodes CASSRPGQYTEYF.

The chain links TRBV6-2 or TRBV6-3 to TRBJ1-4; 9 nucleotides line up with TRBD1. This CDR3 is built from 15 residues. Germline V CDR1 and CDR2: MNHEY, SVGEGT. Losses at the gene ends were 2 bases for V and 13 bases for J; bases not matched to a gene: 11. The CDR3 spells CASSYLGDRAGRLFF. The CDR3 region has the DNA TGTGCCAGCAGTTACCTCGGGGACAGGGCCGGGCGACTGTTTTTT.

The V gene is TRBV11-3, the J gene TRBJ2-1; D is possibly TRBD2 (5 bases). The CDR3 extends over 15 amino acids. Trimming took 1 base from V and 0 from J, leaving 7 bases between them. The germline V gene encodes CDR1 SGHNT and CDR2 YENEEA. The DNA for the CDR3 is TGTGCCAGCAGCTTAGTCGCGGGCTCCTACAATGAGCAGTTCTTC. Translated: CASSLVAGSYNEQFF.

The CDR3 here is CASSLNSPLHF. The CDR3 DNA reads TGTGCCAGCAGTCTGAATTCACCCCTCCACTTT. V usage is TRBV28 and J usage is TRBJ1-6; D call uncertain. Germline V gene sequence: CDR1 MDHEN, CDR2 SYDVKM. There are 11 residues in the CDR3. Trimming left V 5 bases short and J 7 bases short, with 3 bases between.

The count of this clone is one. V is TRBV4-2 and J is TRBJ1-5; the D is unclear. This CDR3 spans 18 amino acids. V lost 2 bases and J 5 bases, leaving 22 bases between the germline ends. Germline V gene sequence: CDR1 LGHNA, CDR2 YNFKEQ. CDR3 nucleotide sequence: TGTGCCAGCAGCCAACCACCTAACCTGACCGGCGCAGATCAGCCCCAGCATTTT. It specifies CASSQPPNLTGADQPQHF.

The gene calls are TRBV10-1 and TRBJ2-7, with TRBD1 as a possible D gene (6 bases). Trimming pared 4 bases from V and 2 bases from J, leaving 15 bases between. The CDR3 consists of 15 residues. The germline gives CDR1 WNHNN, CDR2 SYGVQD (reference sequence). CDR3 sequence (DNA): TGCGCCAGCAGTGGGGGGCGAGGGGACACCTACGAGCAGTACTTC. Translating gives CASSGGRGDTYEQYF.

The V and J genes are TRBV5-5 and TRBJ1-2; D gene ambiguous. This CDR3 has 11 amino acids. Trimming removed 2 bases at V and 8 bases at J, with 7 bases between. The germline V gene encodes CDR1 SGHKS and CDR2 YYEKEE (reference sequence). The CDR3 here is CASSLSHGYTF. The CDR3 bases are TGTGCCAGCAGCTTAAGTCACGGCTACACCTTC.

The rearrangement uses TRBV2 and TRBJ1-3; maybe TRBD1 (5 bases). V was pared by 10 bases and J by 0 bases, with 10 bases between. The CDR3 runs 13 residues. In germline, CDR1 is SNHLY, CDR2 FYNNEI. CDR3 region: CAMRDDSGNTIYF. CDR3 in DNA: TGTGCCATGAGGGACGACTCTGGAAACACCATATATTTT.

This chain uses TRBV6-5 with TRBJ2-2, with D perhaps assigned TRBD1 or TRBD2 (5 bases each). The CDR3 loop spans 15 amino acids. With 6 bases removed from V and 0 bases from J, the gap between germline ends came to 11 bases. The germline gives CDR1 MNHEY, CDR2 SVGAGI. The chain's CDR3 is CASRGRRANTGELFF. CDR3 in DNA: TGTGCCAGCAGGGGACGAAGGGCGAACACCGGGGAGCTGTTTTTT.

This clone was found a few times. V gene TRBV11-3 combines with J gene TRBJ1-1; D is unresolved. The CDR3 contains 15 residues. The germline gives CDR1 SGHNT, CDR2 YENEEA. V dropped 4 bases and J dropped 4 bases, with 16 bases sitting between them. The CDR3 loop reads CASSSTSEGGTEAFF. DNA for the CDR3: TGTGCCAGCAGCTCAACCTCAGAGGGTGGCACTGAAGCTTTCTTT.

The sample holds one count of this clone. The chain links TRBV5-4 to TRBJ2-7; no reliable D call. Germline values: CDR1 SGHNT, CDR2 YYREEE (reference sequence). The CDR3 length is 12 residues. V lost 2 bases to trimming and J lost 3 bases, with 6 bases between them. CDR3 protein: CASSLNLYEQYF. The CDR3 DNA follows: TGTGCCAGCAGCTTAAACCTCTACGAGCAGTACTTC.